Listed here are 16 T cell receptor beta chains from one sample, sequenced in a study of cytomegalovirus exposure and HLA in healthy donors (dated by TCRdb to 2017 to 2019). Libraries were constructed by the immunoSEQ multiplex PCR assay. For the multiplex PCR, a mixture combining 60 forward primers for TCR Vbeta segments and 13 reverse primers for TCR Jbeta segments was used. TCRdb carries this immuneACCESS record with in-frame sequences only. Its versions omit some clonotypes, under half of them owing to an unresolved V gene in the studies checked, with the rest unexplained. For this sample there are about 160,000 clones; approximately 77% appear just once. The top ten clones comprise around 2.6% of the sample. Sequencing used PBMCs. The receptors come from a female donor in good health and CMV-seronegative.

This sequence joins TRBV28 and TRBJ2-2, with 15 bases identical to TRBD2. The length of the CDR3 is 17 residues. Germline V lookup: CDR1 MDHEN, CDR2 SYDVKM. V shed 6 bases, J shed 3 bases, and the junction held 5 bases outside the gene matches. The CDR3 nucleotides are TGTGCCAGCAGGGCGGGACTAGCGGGAGGATACACCGGGGAGCTGTTTTTT. Protein: CASRAGLAGGYTGELFF.

The chain recombines TRBV7-2 with TRBJ2-5, with 16 nucleotides matching TRBD2. Trimming at V came to 0 bases and at J to 5 bases, leaving 18 bases not matched to a gene. The CDR3 sequence is 22 residues long. The germline V gene encodes CDR1 SGHTA and CDR2 FQGNSA. CDR3 loop: CASSLALGVLGTSGRAAETQYF. CDR3 nucleotide sequence: TGTGCCAGCAGCTTAGCGCTGGGGGTCTTAGGGACTAGCGGGAGGGCGGCCGAGACCCAGTACTTC.

This clone occurred a few times. The chain couples TRBV19 to TRBJ1-2, with D maybe TRBD1 (6 bases). This CDR3 has 15 amino acids. V lost 5 bases and J 7 bases, leaving 20 bases between the germline ends. Germline V CDR1 and CDR2: LNHDA, SQIVND (reference sequence). In DNA, the CDR3 is TGTGCCAGTAGTTTCCCTCCTCGGGGGGCCGGTGGCTACACCTTC. The encoded protein is CASSFPPRGAGGYTF.

The gene calls are TRBV28 and TRBJ2-7; D is possibly TRBD1 (6 bases). From germline, CDR1 is MDHEN and CDR2 SYDVKM. CDR3 length: 14 residues. V lost 3 bases and J lost 2, with 11 bases in between. CDR3 in amino acids: CASSFLGATYEQYF. CDR3 DNA: TGTGCCAGCAGTTTTTTGGGGGCCACCTACGAGCAGTACTTC.

The chain has TRBV11-2 and TRBJ2-5; perhaps TRBD1 as D (6 bases). The V end was cut by 7 bases, the J end by 5 bases, with 11 bases between. The germline CDR1 and CDR2 sequences are SGHAT and FQNNGV. CDR3 length: 12 residues. This CDR3 reads CASTGAGETQYF. CDR3 DNA sequence: TGTGCCAGCACAGGGGCGGGCGAGACCCAGTACTTC.

V gene TRBV5-1 combines with J gene TRBJ2-3; TRBD2 is a possible D gene (5 bases). The CDR3 runs 13 residues. CDR1 and CDR2 from the germline V gene are SGHRS and YFSETQ. Trimming removed 6 bases from V and 5 bases from J, with 13 bases in between. The CDR3 nucleotides read TGCGCCAGCAAGGGAGCAGAGGGAGATACGCAGTATTTT. This sequence encodes CASKGAEGDTQYF. Using reference TRBV5-1 and TRBJ2-3 for the parts outside the CDR3, the full variable domain is KAGVTQTPRYLIKTRGQQVTLSCSPISGHRSVSWYQQTPGQGLQFLFEYFSETQRNKGNFPGRFSGRQFSNSRSEMNVSTLELGDSALYLCASKGAEGDTQYFGPGTRLTVL.

This clone has just a few counts. The V call is TRBV7-9, the J call TRBJ2-5; D ambiguous. The CDR3 totals 16 residues. Germline lookup yields CDR1 SEHNR and CDR2 FQNEAQ (reference sequence). Trimming took off 3 bases at V and 2 bases at J, with 16 bases between the two ends. CDR3 DNA sequence: TGTGCCAGCAGCTTCAGTGAGGTCACACGACAAGAGACCCAGTACTTC. Translation gives CASSFSEVTRQETQYF.

This clone occurred a few times. The CDR3: CASSLGQTNSPLHF. The CDR3, as DNA: TGTGCCAGCAGCTTGGGCCAGACAAATTCACCCCTCCACTTT. This chain links TRBV5-6 with TRBJ1-6; D is uncertain. The CDR3 is made up of 14 amino acids. The germline V gene encodes CDR1 SGHDT and CDR2 YYEEEE. V lost 0 bases, J lost 7 bases, and 8 bases lay in between.

Of note for this clone: The same CDR3 is also encoded by other DNA sequences in this sample. The V call is TRBV4-3, the J call TRBJ1-5, with D perhaps matching TRBD1 (5 bases). The CDR3 covers 13 residues. Trimming stripped 0 bases from V and 11 bases from J, with 11 bases between. CDR1 is LGHNA, CDR2 YSLEER, per germline. For the CDR3, the DNA is TGCGCCAGCAGCCAAGAATGGGGGAGGACCCAGCATTTT. It encodes CASSQEWGRTQHF.

The rearrangement joins TRBV4-3 to TRBJ2-7; 9 bases map to TRBD2. This CDR3 comprises 15 residues. Trimming removed 4 bases from V and 6 bases from J; junction bases left unmatched: 10. Per the germline V gene, CDR1 is LGHNA and CDR2 is YSLEER. In DNA, the CDR3 is TGCGCCAGCAGCCGCACCGCGGGAGGGCCCCGCGAGCAGTACTTC. Protein sequence: CASSRTAGGPREQYF.

This chain joins TRBV5-1 and TRBJ2-1, with unresolved D. The CDR3 is made up of 16 amino acids. Trimming cost V 1 base and J 3 bases, with 14 bases left between them. Germline lookup yields CDR1 SGHRS and CDR2 YFSETQ. The CDR3 is CASSLLGRTDYNEQFF. In DNA form, the CDR3 reads TGCGCCAGCAGCTTGCTAGGCCGTACTGACTACAATGAGCAGTTCTTC.

DNA of the CDR3: TGCGCCAGCAGCTGGGCAGGTTACAATGAGCAGTTCTTC. Protein: CASSWAGYNEQFF. The chain combines TRBV5-1 with TRBJ2-1, with D unclear. Trimming shortened V by 3 bases and J by 4 bases, and 8 bases separated the two germline ends. This CDR3 is built from 13 residues. Germline CDR1 reads SGHRS; CDR2 reads YFSETQ.

The chain employs TRBV6-1 and TRBJ2-5, with 7 bases aligning to TRBD1. This CDR3 has 14 amino acids. Germline V lookup: CDR1 MNHNS, CDR2 SASEGT. Germline trimming cut 4 bases from V and 5 bases from J; bases unmatched to any gene: 7. The CDR3 spells CASSARQGMETQYF. CDR3 nucleotides: TGTGCCAGCAGTGCCCGACAGGGAATGGAGACCCAGTACTTC.

In its sample, this clone was seen once. The V gene is TRBV10-3, the J gene TRBJ2-5; TRBD2 agrees at 10 bases. With the DNA end fitting TRBJ2-7 better, the J assignment may be wrong. CDR1 is ENHRY and CDR2 is SYGVKD in the germline V gene. The CDR3 covers 14 residues. The CDR3 bases are TGTGCCATCAGTGAGGCAGGACTAGCGGACGAGCAGTACTTC. Translated: CAISEAGLADEQYF.

V usage is TRBV5-1 and J usage is TRBJ2-7; TRBD1 aligns across 8 bases. Germline V gives CDR1 SGHRS, CDR2 YFSETQ. The CDR3 length is 15 residues. The ends lost 4 bases at V and 2 bases at J; junction bases unmatched: 8. The CDR3 reads CASSPGQAQPYEQYF. The CDR3 nucleotides are TGCGCCAGCAGCCCGGGACAGGCTCAACCCTACGAGCAGTACTTC. Full variable domain (rest looked up from reference TRBV5-1 and TRBJ2-7): KAGVTQTPRYLIKTRGQQVTLSCSPISGHRSVSWYQQTPGQGLQFLFEYFSETQRNKGNFPGRFSGRQFSNSRSEMNVSTLELGDSALYLCASSPGQAQPYEQYFGPGTRLTVT.

The chain combines TRBV29-1 with TRBJ2-3, with 10 bases aligning to TRBD2. CDR1 is SQVTM and CDR2 is ANQGSEA in the germline V gene. CDR3 length: 14 residues. V was clipped by 7 bases and J by 1 base; unmatched bases: 5. The CDR3 region is CSAPLAGGTDTQYF. The CDR3 DNA sequence: TGCAGCGCCCCTCTAGCGGGGGGCACAGATACGCAGTATTTT.